This section outlines one TCR beta chain sequence together with its context. Its antigen remains unknown. Unique molecular identifiers were built into the TCRbeta library. Via MiXCR, TCRdb re-called the PCR reads, giving one row per CDR3 protein. The repertoire holds about 980,000 distinct CDR3 sequences, with roughly 29% as singletons. These data are taken from a study of T-cell reconstitution after alpha-beta-depleted transplantation in children. Study-wide findings and caveats: Some patients' high day-60 TCRbeta diversity was attributed to recipient cells surviving conditioning. The origin of alpha-beta T cells about two months after transplant was reportedly several hundred expanded graft clones.

The receptor was isolated from a boy in the first two years of life who had a stem cell transplant for SCID, so the T cells may come from the graft donor. The sequencing here drew on PBMCs, mostly from graft donor cells, taken 360 days after TCRalphabeta/CD19-depleted stem cell transplant.

The CDR3 sequence is CASSGTRRGPDNEQFF. DNA for the CDR3: TGTGCCAGCAGTGGAACGCGGCGGGGGCCGGACAATGAGCAGTTCTTC. V and J are TRBV12-3 or TRBV12-4 and TRBJ2-1; D perhaps matches TRBD2 (7 bases). The CDR3 loop spans 16 amino acids. Trimming took off 5 bases at V and 5 bases at J, with 19 bases between the two ends.